The rows below give T cell receptor beta chains drawn from one sample of a study of blood T cells in healthy people across ages. In TCRdb, the 5' RACE reads were re-called with MiXCR into one record per CDR3 protein. The sample yields about 640,000 distinct CDR3 sequences, approximately 50% seen once. Material for sequencing was blood. These receptors were collected from a man aged 55 to 69 in good health. CDR3s include the opening cysteine and the closing phenylalanine or tryptophan. The D gene is left open where the match is weak. Size is omitted from some rows. Given values are once, few, many or a class for expanded clones.

V gene: TRBV7-2
D gene: TRBD2
J gene: TRBJ2-3
clone size: NA
CDR3 DNA: TGTGCCACCCAGAGGGCTAGCGGGTCCCTGGTGGATACGCAGTATTTT
CDR3 protein: CATQRASGSLVDTQYF

V gene: TRBV24-1
D gene: NA
J gene: TRBJ2-1
clone size: NA
CDR3 DNA: TGTGCCACCAGTGATCGGGGCCTATACAATGAGCAGTTCTTC
CDR3 protein: CATSDRGLYNEQFF

V gene: TRBV20-1
D gene: NA
J gene: TRBJ1-1
clone size: NA
CDR3 DNA: TGCAGTGCTGAGACCGGGAGTATGAACACTGAAGCTTTCTTT
CDR3 protein: CSAETGSMNTEAFF

V gene: TRBV3-1
D gene: TRBD1
J gene: TRBJ2-4
clone size: NA
CDR3 DNA: TGTGCCAGCAGCCAAGAGCTCCCCGGGACAGGGGTTATGCTAGCCAAAAACATTCAGTACTTC
CDR3 protein: CASSQELPGTGVMLAKNIQYF

V gene: TRBV4-3
D gene: TRBD1
J gene: TRBJ1-2
clone size: NA
CDR3 DNA: TGCGCTAGTCGAACCGGGACAGGTAGCTCCTATGGCTACACCTTC
CDR3 protein: CASRTGTGSSYGYTF

V gene: TRBV9
D gene: TRBD2
J gene: TRBJ2-7
clone size: NA
CDR3 DNA: TGTGCCAGCAGCGTAGGGACTAGCGAGTCCTACGAGCAGTACTTC
CDR3 protein: CASSVGTSESYEQYF

V gene: TRBV25-1
D gene: NA
J gene: TRBJ2-4
clone size: few
CDR3 DNA: TGTGCCAGCAGTGGAAGTGGGGTGACGTACTTC
CDR3 protein: CASSGSGVTYF

V gene: TRBV5-1
D gene: TRBD2
J gene: TRBJ2-6
clone size: few
CDR3 DNA: TGCGCCAGCAGCTTGACTAGCGGGGGCTCTGGGGCCAACGTCCTGACTTTC
CDR3 protein: CASSLTSGGSGANVLTF

V gene: TRBV15
D gene: TRBD1
J gene: TRBJ1-5
clone size: NA
CDR3 DNA: TGTGCCACCAGCAGATCACTTTACCGGGACAGGGCTTATCAGCCCCAGCATTTT
CDR3 protein: CATSRSLYRDRAYQPQHF

V gene: TRBV6-6
D gene: NA
J gene: TRBJ1-1
clone size: NA
CDR3 DNA: TGTGCCAACAGACAGGCCGTGAACACTGAAGCTTTCTTT
CDR3 protein: CANRQAVNTEAFF

V gene: TRBV29-1
D gene: NA
J gene: TRBJ2-4
clone size: NA
CDR3 DNA: TGCAGCGTTGAAACCAGCTTGTACATTCAGTACTTC
CDR3 protein: CSVETSLYIQYF

V gene: TRBV14
D gene: NA
J gene: TRBJ1-5
clone size: NA
CDR3 DNA: TGTGCCAGCCTACATCAGCCCCAGCATTTT
CDR3 protein: CASLHQPQHF

V gene: TRBV21-1
D gene: NA
J gene: TRBJ1-1
clone size: few
CDR3 DNA: TGTGCCAGCAGCAAAGACACTGAAGCTTTCTTT
CDR3 protein: CASSKDTEAFF

V gene: TRBV10-3
D gene: NA
J gene: TRBJ2-6
clone size: few
CDR3 DNA: TGTGCCATCACGGGGAGCTCTGGGGCCAACGTCCTGACTTTC
CDR3 protein: CAITGSSGANVLTF

V gene: TRBV5-1
D gene: TRBD1
J gene: TRBJ1-2
clone size: NA
CDR3 DNA: TGCGCCAGCAGCTTGGAGGGACAGGGGCCCTCCGGCTACACCTTC
CDR3 protein: CASSLEGQGPSGYTF

V gene: TRBV5-1
D gene: NA
J gene: TRBJ2-1
clone size: NA
CDR3 DNA: TGCGCCAGCAGCTTGGGTGGGACCCTTCTCAATGAGCAGTTCTTC
CDR3 protein: CASSLGGTLLNEQFF

V gene: TRBV5-1
D gene: NA
J gene: TRBJ1-5
clone size: NA
CDR3 DNA: TGCGCCAGCAGCTTGGACGGGTCGGATAGCCAGCCCCAGCATTTT
CDR3 protein: CASSLDGSDSQPQHF

V gene: TRBV28
D gene: NA
J gene: TRBJ2-7
clone size: few
CDR3 DNA: TGTGCCAGCAGCCCACAGGGTGCAGTTCGGGAGCAGTACTTC
CDR3 protein: CASSPQGAVREQYF

V gene: TRBV10-3
D gene: NA
J gene: TRBJ1-2
clone size: NA
CDR3 DNA: TGTGCCATCAGTGTACAGGGCTATGGCTACACCTTC
CDR3 protein: CAISVQGYGYTF

V gene: TRBV6-2/TRBV6-3
D gene: TRBD1
J gene: TRBJ1-5
clone size: few
CDR3 DNA: TGTGCCAGCGGACCAAGGGGGACAGGCAATCAGCCCCAGCATTTT
CDR3 protein: CASGPRGTGNQPQHF

V gene: TRBV18
D gene: TRBD2
J gene: TRBJ2-1
clone size: NA
CDR3 DNA: TGTGCCAGCTCATCGGGACTAGCGGTCTACAATGAGCAGTTCTTC
CDR3 protein: CASSSGLAVYNEQFF

V gene: TRBV5-1
D gene: NA
J gene: TRBJ2-5
clone size: NA
CDR3 DNA: TGCGCCAGCAGCTTAGATACGACAGGAAGGACCCAGTACTTC
CDR3 protein: CASSLDTTGRTQYF

V gene: TRBV11-2
D gene: NA
J gene: TRBJ2-7
clone size: few
CDR3 DNA: TGTGCCAGCAGCGGGGACAATTACTACGAGCAGTACTTC
CDR3 protein: CASSGDNYYEQYF

V gene: TRBV20-1
D gene: TRBD1
J gene: TRBJ1-1
clone size: few
CDR3 DNA: TGCAGTGCTAGAGATCAGGGGGCTAGGTCTGAAGCTTTCTTT
CDR3 protein: CSARDQGARSEAFF

V gene: TRBV4-1
D gene: TRBD1
J gene: TRBJ1-1
clone size: NA
CDR3 DNA: TGCGCCAGCAGCCAGGAGAACAGGGGAAACACTGAAGCTTTCTTT
CDR3 protein: CASSQENRGNTEAFF

V gene: TRBV5-1
D gene: NA
J gene: TRBJ2-1
clone size: few
CDR3 DNA: TGCGCCAGCAGCTCCTCCCAGGGCTCCTACAATGAGCAGTTCTTC
CDR3 protein: CASSSSQGSYNEQFF

V gene: TRBV11-2
D gene: TRBD2
J gene: TRBJ2-5
clone size: NA
CDR3 DNA: TGTGCCAGCAGCTTCGGGCGGGGGGGCCCGGAAGAGACCCAGTACTTC
CDR3 protein: CASSFGRGGPEETQYF

V gene: TRBV6-5
D gene: NA
J gene: TRBJ1-2
clone size: few
CDR3 DNA: TGTGCCAGCAGTTTATCGTTTCAGGGTAGAGGCTACACCTTC
CDR3 protein: CASSLSFQGRGYTF

V gene: TRBV7-8
D gene: NA
J gene: TRBJ1-1
clone size: NA
CDR3 DNA: TGTGCCAGCAGCCCGGAATCGAGAGTAGCTTTCTTT
CDR3 protein: CASSPESRVAFF

V gene: TRBV5-1
D gene: TRBD2
J gene: TRBJ2-5
clone size: NA
CDR3 DNA: TGCGCCAGCAGCTTGGTTACTAGCGGGGAAGAGACCCAGTACTTC
CDR3 protein: CASSLVTSGEETQYF

V gene: TRBV7-9
D gene: NA
J gene: TRBJ1-4
clone size: NA
CDR3 DNA: TGTGCCAGCAACCTAGGCTTGGGTGAAAAACTGTTTTTT
CDR3 protein: CASNLGLGEKLFF

V gene: TRBV4-2
D gene: TRBD2
J gene: TRBJ2-5
clone size: NA
CDR3 DNA: TGTGCCAGCAGCCAAGATCCTAGCGGGGGTTCACAAGAGACCCAGTACTTC
CDR3 protein: CASSQDPSGGSQETQYF

V gene: TRBV5-1
D gene: NA
J gene: TRBJ1-2
clone size: NA
CDR3 DNA: TGCGCCAGCAGCTTGGGTAGAGGACGGACGGATGGCTACACCTTC
CDR3 protein: CASSLGRGRTDGYTF

V gene: TRBV7-9
D gene: NA
J gene: TRBJ2-6
clone size: few
CDR3 DNA: TGTGCCAGCAGCTCGCAAGGGGGAACTGGGGCCAACGTCCTGACTTTC
CDR3 protein: CASSSQGGTGANVLTF

V gene: TRBV14
D gene: NA
J gene: TRBJ2-1
clone size: NA
CDR3 DNA: TGTGCCAGCAGCCAAGATGATAGGGTGGGCAATGAGCAGTTCTTC
CDR3 protein: CASSQDDRVGNEQFF

V gene: TRBV5-1
D gene: TRBD1
J gene: TRBJ2-3
clone size: NA
CDR3 DNA: TGCGCCAGCACCCCCGCAGGGGGAGTGGGAGATACGCAGTATTTT
CDR3 protein: CASTPAGGVGDTQYF

V gene: TRBV6-1
D gene: TRBD1
J gene: TRBJ2-7
clone size: NA
CDR3 DNA: TGTGCCAGCAGTGGGCCAACGACAGGGGTTCTCGACGAGCAGTACTTC
CDR3 protein: CASSGPTTGVLDEQYF

V gene: TRBV20-1
D gene: TRBD2
J gene: TRBJ2-7
clone size: NA
CDR3 DNA: TGCAGTGCTAAACTAGCGGGAGTGGTTTACGAGCAGTACTTC
CDR3 protein: CSAKLAGVVYEQYF

V gene: TRBV20-1
D gene: NA
J gene: TRBJ1-5
clone size: NA
CDR3 DNA: TGCAGTGCTAGAAGGCAGGGAGGGGATCAGCCCCAGCATTTT
CDR3 protein: CSARRQGGDQPQHF

V gene: TRBV4-2
D gene: NA
J gene: TRBJ2-3
clone size: NA
CDR3 DNA: TGTGCCAGCAGCCAACCACTAAGACCCCTCACAGATACGCAGTATTTT
CDR3 protein: CASSQPLRPLTDTQYF

V gene: TRBV5-1
D gene: TRBD2
J gene: TRBJ2-7
clone size: NA
CDR3 DNA: TGCGCCAGCAGCTTGCCTAGCGGGTCCGTGAGCTCCTACGAGCAGTACTTC
CDR3 protein: CASSLPSGSVSSYEQYF

V gene: TRBV5-1
D gene: NA
J gene: TRBJ1-1
clone size: NA
CDR3 DNA: TGCGCCAGCAGCTCACAGGGTTTACTGAACACTGAAGCTTTCTTT
CDR3 protein: CASSSQGLLNTEAFF

V gene: TRBV28
D gene: TRBD2
J gene: TRBJ2-1
clone size: NA
CDR3 DNA: TGTGCCAGCAGAAGGATAGCGGGGGTTCCGAGCTCCTACAATGAGCAGTTCTTC
CDR3 protein: CASRRIAGVPSSYNEQFF

V gene: TRBV20-1
D gene: TRBD2
J gene: TRBJ2-1
clone size: once
CDR3 DNA: TGCAGTGGGGTTCGGGGGGGCCAGCGAGAGCAGTTCTTC
CDR3 protein: CSGVRGGQREQFF

V gene: TRBV7-2
D gene: TRBD1
J gene: TRBJ2-7
clone size: few
CDR3 DNA: TGTGCCAGCAGCTACAACAGGGGGCCCTACGAGCAGTACTTC
CDR3 protein: CASSYNRGPYEQYF

V gene: TRBV3-1
D gene: TRBD1
J gene: TRBJ1-2
clone size: NA
CDR3 DNA: TGTGCCAGCAGCCCAGGGGGCGCGCACTATGGCTACACCTTC
CDR3 protein: CASSPGGAHYGYTF